The 23 T cell receptor beta chains given below trace back to one sample, sequenced in a study of cytomegalovirus exposure and HLA in healthy donors. A multiplex PCR was run with 60 Vbeta primers and 13 Jbeta primers. Sequenced by immunoSEQ multiplex PCR; TCRdb stores in-frame clones only, minus some. The sample comprises roughly 160,000 clones, roughly 84% of which are singletons, and approximately 2.5% rests with the top ten. The material sequenced was PBMCs. Every receptor here comes from a man aged 25-45 years in good health and CMV-seropositive.

The rearrangement uses TRBV6-5 and TRBJ1-4; D is uncertain. CDR1 and CDR2 (germline): MNHEY, SVGAGI. This CDR3 is built from 12 residues. The ends were cut back, 4 bases at V and 10 bases at J, with 10 bases in the middle. CDR3 amino acids: CASSWQEGKLFF. Here the CDR3 DNA reads TGTGCCAGCAGTTGGCAGGAGGGAAAACTGTTTTTT.

This chain uses TRBV18 with TRBJ2-7; TRBD2 agrees at 7 bases. Germline CDR1 reads KGHSH; CDR2 reads LQKENI. CDR3 size: 13 residues. Trimming took 3 bases from V and 3 from J; bases not matched to a gene: 2. DNA of the CDR3: TGTGCCAGCTCACCCGGGACTATCTACGAGCAGTACTTC. It encodes CASSPGTIYEQYF.

The gene calls are TRBV10-1 and TRBJ2-3; no definite D call. The germline V and J ends were trimmed by 3 bases and 6 bases, with 13 bases remaining between them. This CDR3 comprises 14 residues. From germline, CDR1 is WNHNN and CDR2 SYGVQD (reference sequence). The CDR3 nucleotides are TGCGCCAGCAGTGATCCCGTTCCGCGGGATACGCAGTATTTT. The encoded protein is CASSDPVPRDTQYF.

Details on this clone: Different DNA sequences within this sample yield the same CDR3. The chain recombines TRBV7-9 with TRBJ2-7, with 7 bases that match TRBD1. Germline assignment: CDR1 SEHNR and CDR2 FQNEAQ (reference sequence). The CDR3 covers 14 residues. Trimming removed 1 base from V and 2 bases from J; junction bases left unmatched: 2. The CDR3 loop reads CASSLGQGTYEQYF. The DNA of the CDR3 is TGTGCCAGCAGCTTAGGACAGGGCACCTACGAGCAGTACTTC.

The chain uses TRBV4-2 and TRBJ2-2; 10 bases align to TRBD2. V trimming: 2 bases; J trimming: 4 bases; junction bases outside the gene matches: 10. Germline CDR1 reads LGHNA; CDR2 reads YNFKEQ. CDR3 length: 18 residues. Here the CDR3 DNA reads TGTGCCAGCAGCCAATCTCAGTCGCTAGCGGGAGCCACCGGGGAGCTGTTTTTT. It is translated as CASSQSQSLAGATGELFF.

This rearrangement joins TRBV5-1 to TRBJ2-2; TRBD2 matches at 14 bases. The V segment lost 4 bases and the J segment 6 bases; nucleotides outside the gene matches: 11. This CDR3 region has 18 residues. CDR1 is SGHRS and CDR2 is YFSETQ in the germline V gene. CDR3 loop: CASSPPGTSGSGAGELFF. The CDR3 DNA follows: TGCGCCAGCAGCCCCCCCGGGACTAGCGGGAGTGGGGCCGGGGAGCTGTTTTTT.

The rearrangement uses TRBV7-8 and TRBJ1-2; 7 bases align to TRBD1. The trim removed 4 bases at V and 8 bases at J, leaving 4 bases unmatched. Germline CDR1 and CDR2: SGHVS and FQNEAQ. CDR3 length: 12 residues. The CDR3 reads CASSSPGQGYTF. The CDR3, as DNA: TGTGCCAGCAGCTCGCCGGGACAGGGCTACACCTTC.

This chain connects TRBV30 to TRBJ1-3; D is ambiguous. Germline-derived CDR1 and CDR2 are GTSNPN and SVGIG (reference sequence). This CDR3 spans 15 amino acids. The V end lost 1 base, the J end lost 0 bases, and 10 bases lay between the germline ends. The chain's CDR3 is CAWSEAASSGNTIYF. DNA of the CDR3: TGTGCCTGGAGTGAGGCGGCGAGCTCTGGAAACACCATATATTTT.

In its sample, this clone was seen once. The J gene is TRBJ1-4, the V gene TRBV5-1; 7 nucleotides match TRBD1. Looked up from germline, CDR1 is SGHRS and CDR2 is YFSETQ. The CDR3 length is 15 residues. V gave up 3 bases and J gave up 4 bases; unmatched junction bases: 6. In DNA form, the CDR3 reads TGCGCCAGCAGCTGGGGGGACAGCGTTAATGAAAAACTGTTTTTT. It translates to CASSWGDSVNEKLFF.

This clone appeared once. The V call is TRBV30, the J call TRBJ1-1, with 9 positions matching TRBD1. Germline lookup yields CDR1 GTSNPN and CDR2 SVGIG (reference sequence). The CDR3 is 15 amino acids. The trim removed 4 bases at V and 0 bases at J, leaving 6 bases unmatched. The CDR3 reads CAWNRDREVNTEAFF. DNA for the CDR3: TGTGCCTGGAATCGGGACAGGGAGGTGAACACTGAAGCTTTCTTT.

This sequence joins TRBV7-3 and TRBJ2-2; D might be TRBD1 (7 bases). The CDR3 runs to 15 residues. Germline assignment: CDR1 SGHTA and CDR2 FQGTGA. V lost 5 bases, J lost 3 bases, and 13 bases lay in between. The CDR3: CASSPGGGDTGELFF. DNA of the CDR3: TGTGCCAGCAGCCCAGGGGGAGGAGACACCGGGGAGCTGTTTTTT.

The V call is TRBV5-1, the J call TRBJ2-5; D unclear. The V gene's germline CDR1 is SGHRS and CDR2 YFSETQ. The germline V and J ends were trimmed by 4 bases and 5 bases, with 12 bases remaining between them. The CDR3 loop spans 13 amino acids. CDR3 nucleotide sequence: TGCGCCAGCAGCAACCCCCTGCGGGAGACCCAGTACTTC. Protein sequence: CASSNPLRETQYF.

The chain carries TRBV5-1 and TRBJ2-5, with D perhaps TRBD2 (5 bases). CDR3 length: 14 residues. Per germline, CDR1 SGHRS and CDR2 YFSETQ. Trimming removed 0 bases at V and 4 bases at J, with 10 bases between. CDR3 sequence: CASSLERSGETQYF. As DNA, the CDR3 is TGCGCCAGCAGCTTGGAGCGGAGTGGAGAGACCCAGTACTTC.

The V call is TRBV15, the J call TRBJ1-2; D is undetermined. The germline gives CDR1 LNHNV, CDR2 YYDKDF (reference sequence). The V and J ends lost 0 bases and 7 bases respectively, with 18 bases between them. The CDR3 extends over 16 amino acids. The CDR3 reads CATSRDLEGGLFGYTF. CDR3 sequence (DNA): TGTGCCACCAGCAGAGATCTGGAGGGAGGATTGTTTGGCTACACCTTC.

The V call is TRBV5-4, the J call TRBJ1-5; the match to TRBD1 covers 12 bases. Germline V gene lookup returns CDR1 SGHNT and CDR2 YYREEE (reference sequence). The CDR3 spans 14 residues. V shed 4 bases, J shed 7 bases, and the junction held 3 bases outside the gene matches. The CDR3 reads CASSRGTGGQPQHF. The CDR3 DNA reads as TGTGCCAGCAGCCGAGGGACAGGGGGCCAGCCCCAGCATTTT.

In this sample, this clone turned up once. This chain links TRBV11-3 with TRBJ2-6; 9 bases map to TRBD1. The CDR3 consists of 17 residues. After removal of 4 bases from V and 0 bases from J, the junction contained 4 bases not matched to a gene. CDR1 and CDR2 from the germline V gene are SGHNT and YENEEA. The CDR3 sequence: CASSYRGRVSGANVLTF. The CDR3 DNA is TGTGCCAGCAGCTACAGGGGGCGCGTCTCTGGGGCCAACGTCCTGACTTTC. Complete variable domain (other parts from reference TRBV11-3 and TRBJ2-6): EAGVVQSPRYKIIEKKQPVAFWCNPISGHNTLYWYLQNLGQGPELLIRYENEEAVDDSQLPKDRFSAERLKGVDSTLKIQPAELGDSAVYLCASSYRGRVSGANVLTFGAGSRLTVL.

The chain has TRBV7-2 and TRBJ2-2; 9 nucleotides line up with TRBD1. V gave up 5 bases and J gave up 6 bases; unmatched junction bases: 4. The germline V gene encodes CDR1 SGHTA and CDR2 FQGNSA. CDR3 length equals 14 residues. CDR3 nucleotide sequence: TGTGCCAGCAGCCGACAGGGGGGTTCCGGGGAGCTGTTTTTT. The encoded protein is CASSRQGGSGELFF.

The rearrangement links TRBV30 to TRBJ1-2, with TRBD1 matching 7 bases. The CDR3 is 13 residues long. V shed 3 bases and J 4 bases; nucleotides not matched to a gene: 5. Germline CDR1 is GTSNPN and CDR2 is SVGIG (reference sequence). The CDR3 reads CAWRAQGGYGYTF. CDR3 nucleotide sequence: TGTGCCTGGAGAGCCCAGGGGGGCTATGGCTACACCTTC.

This clone was counted a few times. J is TRBJ2-1 and V is TRBV25-1; 13 nucleotides agree with TRBD2. Trimming took 5 bases from V and 7 from J; bases not matched to a gene: 5. The CDR3 covers 15 residues. CDR1 is MGHDK, CDR2 SYGVNS, per germline. CDR3 in DNA: TGTGCCAGCAGTCTAGGACTAGCGGGAGTTAATGAGCAGTTCTTC. Residues: CASSLGLAGVNEQFF.

V gene TRBV20-1 combines with J gene TRBJ2-1; tentative D call: TRBD1 (5 bases). CDR1 is DFQATT, CDR2 SNEGSKA, per germline (reference sequence). This CDR3 spans 11 amino acids. Trimming removed 3 bases at V and 6 bases at J, with 6 bases between. The CDR3 region is CSARGRNEQFF. The CDR3 DNA is TGCAGTGCTAGGGGGCGCAATGAGCAGTTCTTC.

The chain recombines TRBV28 with TRBJ2-5; 7 bases line up with TRBD1. The V and J ends lost 8 bases and 5 bases, in that order; junction bases with no gene match: 14. The CDR3 runs 15 residues. Germline V lookup: CDR1 MDHEN, CDR2 SYDVKM. In nucleotides, the CDR3 is TGTGCCAGCTACCAGACAGGGATCGGCGGGGAGACCCAGTACTTC. Amino acids: CASYQTGIGGETQYF.

The chain couples TRBV9 to TRBJ2-3, with a weak D call TRBD1 (6 bases). Germline V gene lookup returns CDR1 SGDLS and CDR2 YYNGEE. V was pared by 1 base and J by 4 bases, with 13 bases between. The CDR3 covers 15 residues. CDR3 amino acids: CASSVQQGWADTQYF. The CDR3 coding sequence is TGTGCCAGCAGCGTACAGCAGGGGTGGGCAGATACGCAGTATTTT.

J is TRBJ2-6 and V is TRBV19, with D perhaps TRBD2 (6 bases). Trimming shortened V by 1 base and J by 3 bases, and 7 bases separated the two germline ends. Germline lookup yields CDR1 LNHDA and CDR2 SQIVND (reference sequence). There are 15 residues in the CDR3. In DNA form, the CDR3 reads TGTGCCAGTAGTATAGCGCGGGGTGGGGCCAACGTCCTGACTTTC. Protein sequence: CASSIARGGANVLTF.